Each of the 7 T cell receptor beta chains below was sequenced from the same sample in a study of metastatic and nonmetastatic thyroid tumors. TCRdb called clones again from the PCR reads with MiXCR. This table holds about 20,000 clones, approximately 14% found once. All patients reached thyroid surgery having received no treatment beforehand. Sequencing was performed on blood. The receptors come from a female donor with papillary thyroid cancer or a benign thyroid nodule (not recorded which). Some clones in this sample may be carry-over from other donors' samples.

The rearrangement uses TRBV6-1 and TRBJ2-2; no firm D call. The CDR3 has 13 amino acids. V was shortened by 7 bases and J by 4 bases, with 10 bases between the two germline ends. The germline V gene encodes CDR1 MNHNS and CDR2 SASEGT. The CDR3 sequence is CASTDARTGELFF. The CDR3 coding sequence is TGTGCCAGCACCGACGCCCGCACCGGGGAGCTGTTTTTT.

This clone was counted many times. V and J are TRBV6-2 or TRBV6-3 and TRBJ2-1, with 7 bases fitting TRBD1. The V gene's germline CDR1 is MNHEY and CDR2 SVGEGT. The CDR3 extends over 19 amino acids. The V gene end was trimmed by 8 bases and the J gene end by 4 bases; junction bases not matched to a gene: 23. The DNA for the CDR3 is TGTGCCAGCTCGGAGACGCACGAGGGGGCCTTAATAGGGTACAATGAGCAGTTCTTC. The encoded protein is CASSETHEGALIGYNEQFF.

This clone came up many times. The chain combines TRBV20-1 with TRBJ2-2, with D perhaps being TRBD1 or TRBD2 (5 bases each). From germline, CDR1 is DFQATT and CDR2 SNEGSKA (reference sequence). V gave up 0 bases and J gave up 3 bases, with 17 bases separating them. The CDR3 is 17 amino acids. CDR3 sequence (DNA): TGCAGTGCTAGAGATCTCCCCAGGATGGGGGACACCGGGGAGCTGTTTTTT. It is translated as CSARDLPRMGDTGELFF.

The rearrangement uses TRBV19 and TRBJ2-5; D possibly corresponds to TRBD2 (5 bases). Trimming removed 3 bases from V and 5 bases from J, with 16 bases in between. Germline CDR1 and CDR2: LNHDA and SQIVND (reference sequence). The CDR3 runs 15 residues. This CDR3 is CASSMMGIPGETQYF. The CDR3 DNA reads TGTGCCAGTAGTATGATGGGGATACCGGGGGAGACCCAGTACTTC.

This rearrangement joins TRBV4-3 to TRBJ1-5; tentative D call: TRBD1 (6 bases). Trimming removed 3 bases at V and 5 bases at J, with 11 bases between. Germline lookup yields CDR1 LGHNA and CDR2 YSLEER. This CDR3 has 14 amino acids. CDR3 DNA: TGCGCCAGCAGCCATTCGAGGGGGTATCAGCCCCAGCATTTT. It translates to CASSHSRGYQPQHF.

The rearrangement links TRBV7-8 to TRBJ1-5; D is undetermined. Germline CDR1 is SGHVS and CDR2 is FQNEAQ. V lost 1 base to trimming and J lost 7 bases, with 8 bases between them. The CDR3 length is 13 residues. The CDR3 reads CASSLGSGQPQHF. The CDR3 DNA reads as TGTGCCAGCAGCTTAGGGTCGGGGCAGCCCCAGCATTTT.

By share, this clone ranks as medium-sized. Here the CDR3 DNA reads TGTGCCAGCAGAAGGGACGTCCCCCCCTACACCTTC. This codes for CASRRDVPPYTF. The gene calls are TRBV6-1 and TRBJ1-2, with D perhaps matching TRBD1 (5 bases). Germline loops: CDR1 MNHNS, CDR2 SASEGT. The V and J ends lost 6 bases and 10 bases respectively, with 15 bases between them. This CDR3 is built from 12 residues.